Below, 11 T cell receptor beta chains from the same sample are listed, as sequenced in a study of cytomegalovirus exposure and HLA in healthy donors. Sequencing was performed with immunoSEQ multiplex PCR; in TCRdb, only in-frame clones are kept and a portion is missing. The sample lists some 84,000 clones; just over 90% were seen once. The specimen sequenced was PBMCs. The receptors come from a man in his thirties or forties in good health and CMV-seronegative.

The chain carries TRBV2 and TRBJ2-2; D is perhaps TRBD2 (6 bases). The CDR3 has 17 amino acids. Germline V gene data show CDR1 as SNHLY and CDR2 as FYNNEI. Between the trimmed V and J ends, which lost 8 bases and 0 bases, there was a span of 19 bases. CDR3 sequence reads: CASSRLVRTANTGELFF. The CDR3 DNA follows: TGTGCCAGCTCAAGACTAGTAAGAACCGCGAACACCGGGGAGCTGTTTTTT.

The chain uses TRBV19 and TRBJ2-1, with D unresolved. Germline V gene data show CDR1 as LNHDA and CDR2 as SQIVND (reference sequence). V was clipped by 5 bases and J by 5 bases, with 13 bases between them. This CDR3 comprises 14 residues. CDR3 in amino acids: CASSPQDWDNEQFF. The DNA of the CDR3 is TGTGCCAGTAGTCCGCAGGATTGGGACAATGAGCAGTTCTTC.

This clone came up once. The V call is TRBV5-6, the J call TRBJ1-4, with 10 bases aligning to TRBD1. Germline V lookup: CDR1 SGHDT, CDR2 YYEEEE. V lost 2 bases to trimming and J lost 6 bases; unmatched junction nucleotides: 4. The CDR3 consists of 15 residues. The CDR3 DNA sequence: TGTGCCAGCAGCTTCCCCGGGACAGGGGATGAAAAACTGTTTTTT. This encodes CASSFPGTGDEKLFF.

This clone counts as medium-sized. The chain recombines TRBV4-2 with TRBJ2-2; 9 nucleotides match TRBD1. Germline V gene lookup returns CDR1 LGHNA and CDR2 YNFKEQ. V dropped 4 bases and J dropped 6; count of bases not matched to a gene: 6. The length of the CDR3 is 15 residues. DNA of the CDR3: TGTGCCAGCAGCCGCCGGGACAGGGAGGCCGGGGAGCTGTTTTTT. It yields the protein CASSRRDREAGELFF.

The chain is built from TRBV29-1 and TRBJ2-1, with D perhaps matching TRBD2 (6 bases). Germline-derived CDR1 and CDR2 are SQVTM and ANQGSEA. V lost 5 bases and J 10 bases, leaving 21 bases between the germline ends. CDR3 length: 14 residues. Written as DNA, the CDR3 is TGCAGCGTTCGAAGATCGGGGGTGGAGGGCGAGCAGTTCTTC. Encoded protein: CSVRRSGVEGEQFF.

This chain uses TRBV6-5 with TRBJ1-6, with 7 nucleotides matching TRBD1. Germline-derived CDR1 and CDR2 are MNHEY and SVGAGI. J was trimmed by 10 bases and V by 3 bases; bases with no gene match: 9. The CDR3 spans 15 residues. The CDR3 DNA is TGTGCCAGCAGTTATACAGGGGATAGTAAGTCACCCCTCCACTTT. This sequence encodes CASSYTGDSKSPLHF.

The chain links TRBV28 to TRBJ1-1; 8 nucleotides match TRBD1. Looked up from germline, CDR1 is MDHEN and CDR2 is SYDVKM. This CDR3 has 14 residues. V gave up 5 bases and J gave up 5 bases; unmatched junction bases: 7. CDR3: CASSLRGPWTEAFF. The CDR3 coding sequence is TGTGCCAGCAGTCTCAGGGGGCCGTGGACTGAAGCTTTCTTT.

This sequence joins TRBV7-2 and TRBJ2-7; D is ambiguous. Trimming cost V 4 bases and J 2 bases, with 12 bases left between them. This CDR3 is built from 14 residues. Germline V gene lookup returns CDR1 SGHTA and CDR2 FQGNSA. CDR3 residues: CASSYARGPYEQYF. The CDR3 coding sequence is TGTGCCAGCAGCTACGCGAGAGGCCCCTACGAGCAGTACTTC.

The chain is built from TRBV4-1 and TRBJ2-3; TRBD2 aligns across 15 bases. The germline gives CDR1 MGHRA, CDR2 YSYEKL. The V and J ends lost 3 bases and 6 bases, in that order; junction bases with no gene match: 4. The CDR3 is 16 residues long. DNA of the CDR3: TGCGCCAGCAGCCACGGACTAGCGGGGGGGCGCGATACGCAGTATTTT. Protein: CASSHGLAGGRDTQYF.

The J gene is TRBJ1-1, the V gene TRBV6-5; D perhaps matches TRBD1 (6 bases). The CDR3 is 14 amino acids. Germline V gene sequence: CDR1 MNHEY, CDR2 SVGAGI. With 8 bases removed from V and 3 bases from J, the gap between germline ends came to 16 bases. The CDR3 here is CASPSGGPDTEAFF. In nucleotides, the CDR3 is TGTGCCAGCCCGTCGGGGGGGCCCGACACTGAAGCTTTCTTT.

Here the CDR3 DNA reads TGTGCCAGCAGCTCCCAAAAATTACAGAAAAGTGGAAACACCATATATTTT. This sequence encodes CASSSQKLQKSGNTIYF. This sequence joins TRBV28 and TRBJ1-3; no firm D call. This CDR3 region has 17 residues. The germline V gene has CDR1 MDHEN and CDR2 SYDVKM. Trimming cost V 6 bases and J 3 bases, with 21 bases left between them.